This T cell receptor beta chain emerged from a study of T-cell reconstitution after alpha-beta-depleted transplantation in children. Study observations and caveats: Reportedly, roughly two months post-transplant, alpha-beta T cells arose from several hundred expanded graft clones. At one year after transplant, newly produced T cells mostly accounted for T-cell counts and diversity.

With 4 bases removed from V and 1 base from J, the gap between germline ends came to 9 bases. This CDR3 contains 13 residues. Looked up from germline, CDR1 is SQVTM and CDR2 is ANQGSEA. This clonotype was counted many times. Its matching antigen is unknown. Preparation of the TCRbeta library used unique molecular identifiers. Each CDR3 protein is one row after TCRdb ran MiXCR on the PCR reads. The sample lists 900,000 or so distinct CDR3 sequences, about 15% occurring once. The sample in question was PBMCs, mostly from graft donor cells, obtained 360 days after TCRalphabeta/CD19-depleted stem cell transplant. The clonotype originates from a male patient younger than 18 who had a stem cell transplant for acute lymphoblastic leukemia, so the T cells may come from the graft donor. The chain links TRBV29-1 to TRBJ2-3; D might be TRBD2 (6 bases). CDR3 in DNA: TGCAGCGTTGCGACTAGGGGCACAGATACGCAGTATTTT. Its protein product is CSVATRGTDTQYF.